These 16 T cell receptor beta chains share one sample of origin, sequenced in a study of CD8 T cells in Susac syndrome. cDNA came from about 0.46 to 1 ug RNA primed by random hexamers. Using its own MiXCR run on the immunoSEQ multiplex PCR reads, TCRdb lists one record per CDR3 protein. This sample has some 260,000 distinct CDR3 sequences, with approximately 84% found just once. Sample: CD8+ T cells from PBMCs. The receptors here all came from a human donor with multiple sclerosis.

The chain combines TRBV7-2 with TRBJ2-7; D remains ambiguous. The V gene's germline CDR1 is SGHTA and CDR2 FQGNSA. V dropped 5 bases and J dropped 5 bases, with 16 bases sitting between them. This CDR3 comprises 14 residues. CDR3 residues: CASSGVLRTHEQYF. DNA for the CDR3: TGTGCCAGCAGCGGCGTCTTAAGAACCCACGAGCAGTACTTC.

This chain joins TRBV30 and TRBJ2-7; tentative D call: TRBD1 (6 bases). The germline V and J ends were trimmed by 4 bases and 5 bases, with 30 bases remaining between them. Germline V lookup: CDR1 GTSNPN, CDR2 SVGIG (reference sequence). CDR3 size: 18 residues. The CDR3 DNA reads as TGTGCCTGGACTACAGGGACGTCTCGAGCCTTTCGCGCCCACGAGCAGTACTTC. Translating it yields CAWTTGTSRAFRAHEQYF.

This clonotype was seen once. This chain uses TRBV11-2 with TRBJ2-5, with D perhaps TRBD2 (6 bases). The germline CDR1 and CDR2 sequences are SGHAT and FQNNGV. Deletions cut 5 bases from V and 3 bases from J, with 16 bases between. CDR3 size: 15 residues. The CDR3 coding sequence is TGTGCCAGCAGCCCGACTGGGGGGAATAAAGAGACCCAGTACTTC. This sequence encodes CASSPTGGNKETQYF.

The CDR3 DNA sequence: TGTGCCAGCAGTGTAATGGGGGGCCACTATGGCTACACCTTC. It codes for CASSVMGGHYGYTF. The chain links TRBV6-1 to TRBJ1-2; D possibly corresponds to TRBD1 (6 bases). Trimming took off 4 bases at V and 3 bases at J, with 12 bases between the two ends. The CDR3 length is 14 residues. CDR1 MNHNS and CDR2 SASEGT come from the germline V gene.

The V call is TRBV10-2, the J call TRBJ2-1, with 8 bases aligning to TRBD2. The trim removed 10 bases at V and 6 bases at J, leaving 8 bases unmatched. The CDR3 totals 13 residues. In germline, CDR1 is WSHSY, CDR2 SAAADI. In DNA form, the CDR3 reads TGCGCCACCTGGACTAGCTTGATCAATGAGCAGTTCTTC. This encodes CATWTSLINEQFF.

The V gene is TRBV6-5, the J gene TRBJ2-2; D not certain. Trimming pared 0 bases from V and 2 bases from J, leaving 19 bases between. The CDR3 is made up of 19 amino acids. Germline V gives CDR1 MNHEY, CDR2 SVGAGI. CDR3 nucleotides: TGTGCCAGCAGTTACTCGATCGACGGGTTTGGCAGAAACACCGGGGAGCTGTTTTTT. This gives the protein CASSYSIDGFGRNTGELFF.

The rearrangement links TRBV3-1 to TRBJ2-7, with no clear D. Germline V gene sequence: CDR1 LGHDT, CDR2 YNNKEL (reference sequence). CDR3 length equals 14 residues. V lost 1 base, J lost 6 bases, and 13 bases lay in between. The CDR3, as DNA: TGTGCCAGCAGCCAAGGGTACGGTCGGCGCGAGCAGTACTTC. Protein sequence: CASSQGYGRREQYF.

The chain links TRBV5-1 to TRBJ1-3; weak D call: TRBD1 (6 bases). Germline CDR1 SGHRS, CDR2 YFSETQ. This CDR3 spans 14 amino acids. Trimming stripped 4 bases from V and 3 bases from J, with 11 bases between. CDR3 sequence reads: CASSLRGYGNTIYF. The CDR3 DNA reads TGCGCCAGCAGCCTCAGGGGTTATGGAAACACCATATATTTT.

The chain couples TRBV28 to TRBJ2-3, with 9 bases identical to TRBD2. After removal of 6 bases from V and 1 base from J, the junction contained 8 bases not matched to a gene. Germline V gives CDR1 MDHEN, CDR2 SYDVKM. This CDR3 region has 16 residues. The CDR3 nucleotides read TGTGCCAGCAGCCATTCTAGCGGGACCCGCACAGATACGCAGTATTTT. It translates to CASSHSSGTRTDTQYF.

The chain recombines TRBV3-1 with TRBJ2-5; TRBD2 agrees at 9 bases. Germline V gene sequence: CDR1 LGHDT, CDR2 YNNKEL (reference sequence). The CDR3 loop spans 15 amino acids. Trimming at V came to 0 bases and at J to 5 bases, leaving 4 bases not matched to a gene. This chain's CDR3 is CASSQERSGSETQYF. CDR3 coding DNA: TGTGCCAGCAGCCAAGAGCGTAGCGGGAGTGAGACCCAGTACTTC.

The J gene is TRBJ2-3, the V gene TRBV20-1; tentative D call: TRBD2 (6 bases). Trimming took off 6 bases at V and 2 bases at J, with 12 bases between the two ends. This CDR3 is 13 amino acids long. Germline CDR1 DFQATT, CDR2 SNEGSKA (reference sequence). The CDR3, as DNA: TGCAGTGCCCCTAGCGTCCTCACAGATACGCAGTATTTT. Encoded protein: CSAPSVLTDTQYF.

The genes are TRBV28 and TRBJ2-2; TRBD2 is a possible D gene (6 bases). Per the germline V gene, CDR1 is MDHEN and CDR2 is SYDVKM. The CDR3 length is 16 residues. V was cut by 6 bases and J by 3 bases, with 17 bases left in between. The CDR3 DNA sequence: TGTGCCAGCAGCCATCCGGGAGTAGGGTACACCGGGGAGCTGTTTTTT. Translated, it gives CASSHPGVGYTGELFF.

V and J are TRBV7-3 and TRBJ2-1; 7 positions match TRBD2. The germline V gene has CDR1 SGHTA and CDR2 FQGTGA. The V and J ends lost 6 bases and 6 bases, in that order; junction bases with no gene match: 5. The CDR3 is made up of 13 amino acids. The chain's CDR3 is CASRTSRTNEQFF. In nucleotides, the CDR3 is TGTGCCAGCAGGACTAGCAGGACCAATGAGCAGTTCTTC.

This chain uses TRBV29-1 with TRBJ1-6; 9 positions match TRBD1. Germline assignment: CDR1 SQVTM and CDR2 ANQGSEA. With 6 bases clipped from V and 7 bases from J, the junction kept 4 bases outside the gene matches. CDR3 size: 13 residues. The CDR3 nucleotides read TGCAGCGTCCGGGACAGGGTGAATTCACCCCTCCACTTT. This codes for CSVRDRVNSPLHF.

The chain combines TRBV5-6 with TRBJ1-5; D is uncertain. The germline CDR1 and CDR2 sequences are SGHDT and YYEEEE. The CDR3 sequence is 15 residues long. Deletions cut 2 bases from V and 0 bases from J, with 9 bases between. The CDR3 DNA sequence: TGTGCCAGCAGCTTATGGCCGTATAGCAATCAGCCCCAGCATTTT. Protein sequence: CASSLWPYSNQPQHF.

V and J are TRBV7-9 and TRBJ2-1; 12 positions agree with TRBD2. CDR3 size: 16 residues. The V segment lost 5 bases and the J segment 6 bases; nucleotides outside the gene matches: 8. Germline CDR1 reads SEHNR; CDR2 reads FQNEAQ (reference sequence). The CDR3 bases are TGTGCCAGCAGCGTTCCACTGACTAGCGGGAGCAATGAGCAGTTCTTC. Amino acids: CASSVPLTSGSNEQFF.